This entry is about one T cell receptor (beta chain). No antigen is known for it. These data are taken from a study of regulatory T cells in long-lasting Graves disease. The authors built TCR beta libraries using iRepertoire HTBI primers and Arm-PCR of CDR3 regions. TCRdb used MiXCR to reprocess the multiplex PCR reads, holding one entry per CDR3 protein. The table includes nearly 350,000 distinct CDR3 sequences, roughly a fifth detected once. The study, taken as a whole, reports: Persistent patients shared under 3,000 public clonotypes among themselves. Newly diagnosed patients shared fewer, at about a thousand. Exclusively peripheral blood, rather than thyroid tissue, was studied. TCR diversity was lower in persistent Graves' patients (versus newly diagnosed ones).

This CDR3 spans 17 amino acids. Losses at the gene ends were 3 bases for V and 3 bases for J; bases not matched to a gene: 14. The germline gives CDR1 MNHEY, CDR2 SMNVEV (reference sequence). Specified time point: persistent/refractory GD, antithyroid drugs over 5 years with positive TRAb. Researchers made the TCR library from RNA that was extracted from PBMCs. V usage is TRBV27 and J usage is TRBJ2-7; 7 bases align to TRBD2. The input for sequencing was peripheral blood mononuclear cells (PBMCs), taken when the disease was refractory, from a patient treated with antithyroid drugs. This TCR was recovered from a female donor with Graves disease. The chain's CDR3 is CASSFLPPVWEGYEQYF. The CDR3, as DNA: TGTGCCAGCAGTTTCCTCCCCCCCGTGTGGGAGGGCTACGAGCAGTACTTC.